What follows are 15 T cell receptor beta chains derived from one specimen sequenced in a study of T cell responses to AZD1222 COVID-19 vaccine. The table came from immunoSEQ multiplex PCR; TCRdb's copy has only in-frame clones and leaves some out. The repertoire holds fewer than 150,000 clones, with just over 90% as singletons. The sequenced sample was peripheral blood, obtained on day 0 of AZD1222 vaccination. Receptor source: an adult in good health.

The chain uses TRBV29-1 and TRBJ1-2; the D is unclear. V was clipped by 0 bases and J by 7 bases, with 15 bases between them. The CDR3 has 14 amino acids. The V gene's germline CDR1 is SQVTM and CDR2 ANQGSEA. The CDR3 spells CSVEDGVGETGYTF. CDR3 coding DNA: TGCAGCGTTGAAGATGGCGTTGGGGAAACTGGCTACACCTTC.

This chain uses TRBV4-1 with TRBJ1-2; TRBD1 agrees at 8 bases. Trimming at V came to 4 bases and at J to 5 bases, leaving 27 bases not matched to a gene. The CDR3 has 21 residues. Germline V CDR1 and CDR2: MGHRA, YSYEKL. The chain's CDR3 is CASSPRSSGLLRDRIWYGYTF. The DNA of the CDR3 is TGCGCCAGCAGCCCCCGAAGTTCGGGCCTACTCCGGGACAGGATATGGTATGGCTACACCTTC.

This CDR3 reads CSVETGLGNQPQHF. For the CDR3, the DNA is TGCAGCGTTGAAACGGGGTTGGGCAATCAGCCCCAGCATTTT. The chain joins TRBV29-1 to TRBJ1-5; unclear D gene. CDR1 is SQVTM, CDR2 ANQGSEA, per germline. Deletions cut 2 bases from V and 2 bases from J, with 10 bases between. The CDR3 runs to 14 residues.

The rearrangement uses TRBV5-1 and TRBJ2-7; 8 bases align to TRBD1. V trimming: 0 bases; J trimming: 5 bases; junction bases outside the gene matches: 7. Germline assignment: CDR1 SGHRS and CDR2 YFSETQ. The length of the CDR3 is 15 residues. Written as DNA, the CDR3 is TGCGCCAGCAGCTTGGGCCCGGACAGGGTGAACGAGCAGTACTTC. It is translated as CASSLGPDRVNEQYF.

This clone turned up a few times. The chain is built from TRBV27 and TRBJ2-7, with a weak D call TRBD1 (7 bases). Trimming took 5 bases from V and 2 from J, leaving 13 bases between them. Per the germline V gene, CDR1 is MNHEY and CDR2 is SMNVEV (reference sequence). The CDR3 spans 14 residues. CDR3 sequence reads: CASSRGTDAYEQYF. The DNA for the CDR3 is TGTGCCAGCAGTCGGGGGACAGACGCCTACGAGCAGTACTTC.

The rearrangement joins TRBV9 to TRBJ1-2; a possible D gene is TRBD1 (6 bases). The CDR3 runs to 11 residues. Germline-derived CDR1 and CDR2 are SGDLS and YYNGEE. V lost 7 bases to trimming and J lost 8 bases, with 12 bases between them. CDR3 DNA: TGTGCCAGCGTTCAGGGGCTAGGCTACACCTTC. Its protein is CASVQGLGYTF.

The J gene is TRBJ2-7, the V gene TRBV6-5; a weak D match, TRBD1 (5 bases). Trimming stripped 5 bases from V and 7 bases from J, with 15 bases between. CDR1 and CDR2 from the germline V gene are MNHEY and SVGAGI. The length of the CDR3 is 13 residues. CDR3 coding DNA: TGTGCCAGCAGTCGTCCAGGGTCGGAAGAGCAGTACTTC. Protein product: CASSRPGSEEQYF.

This clone showed up just a few times. The chain couples TRBV19 to TRBJ2-5; TRBD1 matches at 7 bases. The V gene end was trimmed by 8 bases and the J gene end by 0 bases; junction bases not matched to a gene: 6. The CDR3 length is 14 residues. Looked up from germline, CDR1 is LNHDA and CDR2 is SQIVND (reference sequence). The CDR3 spells CASCGQGDQETQYF. CDR3 nucleotide sequence: TGTGCCAGTTGCGGGCAGGGGGACCAAGAGACCCAGTACTTC.

The chain is built from TRBV5-4 and TRBJ2-2, with D hard to call. The CDR3 has 14 residues. V was shortened by 4 bases and J by 0 bases, with 7 bases between the two germline ends. Germline CDR1 reads SGHNT; CDR2 reads YYREEE (reference sequence). The CDR3 spells CASSRESNTGELFF. In DNA form, the CDR3 reads TGTGCCAGCAGCAGGGAATCGAACACCGGGGAGCTGTTTTTT.

The chain is built from TRBV30 and TRBJ2-1, with D possibly TRBD1 on 5 matching bases. Trimming removed 5 bases at V and 0 bases at J, with 8 bases between. This CDR3 has 13 residues. In germline, CDR1 is GTSNPN, CDR2 SVGIG (reference sequence). The CDR3 DNA sequence: TGTGCCTGGGACAGAAGCTCCTACAATGAGCAGTTCTTC. Encoded protein: CAWDRSSYNEQFF.

This sequence joins TRBV25-1 and TRBJ2-1, with 9 bases identical to TRBD2. Germline CDR1 and CDR2: MGHDK and SYGVNS. The CDR3 loop spans 18 amino acids. The V segment lost 4 bases and the J segment 8 bases; nucleotides outside the gene matches: 18. The CDR3 DNA follows: TGTGCCAGCAGTGCCCCGGGTGGATGGGCGGGGGGGTTCGATGAGCAGTTCTTC. This codes for CASSAPGGWAGGFDEQFF. Full variable domain (missing parts from reference TRBV25-1 and TRBJ2-1): EADIYQTPRYLVIGTGKKITLECSQTMGHDKMYWYQQDPGMELHLIHYSYGVNSTEKGDLSSESTVSRIRTEHFPLTLESARPSHTSQYLCASSAPGGWAGGFDEQFFGPGTRLTVL.

The chain recombines TRBV18 with TRBJ1-5; D might be TRBD1 (5 bases). The germline gives CDR1 KGHSH, CDR2 LQKENI. V lost 3 bases and J 0 bases, leaving 18 bases between the germline ends. CDR3 length: 18 amino acids. As DNA, the CDR3 is TGTGCCAGCTCACCGCAGGGACCGGGGTGGGATAGCAATCAGCCCCAGCATTTT. It encodes CASSPQGPGWDSNQPQHF. Drawing the rest from reference TRBV18 and TRBJ1-5, the complete variable domain is NAGVMQNPRHLVRRRGQEARLRCSPMKGHSHVYWYRQLPEEGLKFMVYLQKENIIDESGMPKERFSAEFPKEGPSILRIQQVVRGDSAAYFCASSPQGPGWDSNQPQHFGDGTRLSIL.

The genes are TRBV27 and TRBJ2-7, with D possibly TRBD1 on 6 matching bases. CDR1 is MNHEY, CDR2 SMNVEV, per germline (reference sequence). Trimming pared 1 base from V and 0 bases from J, leaving 16 bases between. This CDR3 is built from 17 residues. The CDR3: CASSLYPQGRYSYEQYF. The CDR3 DNA is TGTGCCAGCAGTTTATACCCCCAGGGGCGCTACTCCTACGAGCAGTACTTC.

J is TRBJ2-1 and V is TRBV11-3; maybe TRBD2 (6 bases). Germline V lookup: CDR1 SGHNT, CDR2 YENEEA. This CDR3 has 17 amino acids. V was trimmed by 2 bases and J by 0 bases, leaving 14 bases between them. The CDR3: CASSLWIAASSYNEQFF. The CDR3 DNA sequence: TGTGCCAGCAGCTTATGGATAGCGGCGAGCTCCTACAATGAGCAGTTCTTC.

There are a few counts of this clone. The chain combines TRBV11-2 with TRBJ2-7, with D possibly TRBD2 on 5 matching bases. Germline CDR1 reads SGHAT; CDR2 reads FQNNGV. The CDR3 totals 13 residues. V gave up 3 bases and J gave up 3 bases, with 9 bases separating them. The CDR3 bases are TGTGCCAGCAGCTTGCGACGGGACTACGAGCAGTACTTC. Translated: CASSLRRDYEQYF.